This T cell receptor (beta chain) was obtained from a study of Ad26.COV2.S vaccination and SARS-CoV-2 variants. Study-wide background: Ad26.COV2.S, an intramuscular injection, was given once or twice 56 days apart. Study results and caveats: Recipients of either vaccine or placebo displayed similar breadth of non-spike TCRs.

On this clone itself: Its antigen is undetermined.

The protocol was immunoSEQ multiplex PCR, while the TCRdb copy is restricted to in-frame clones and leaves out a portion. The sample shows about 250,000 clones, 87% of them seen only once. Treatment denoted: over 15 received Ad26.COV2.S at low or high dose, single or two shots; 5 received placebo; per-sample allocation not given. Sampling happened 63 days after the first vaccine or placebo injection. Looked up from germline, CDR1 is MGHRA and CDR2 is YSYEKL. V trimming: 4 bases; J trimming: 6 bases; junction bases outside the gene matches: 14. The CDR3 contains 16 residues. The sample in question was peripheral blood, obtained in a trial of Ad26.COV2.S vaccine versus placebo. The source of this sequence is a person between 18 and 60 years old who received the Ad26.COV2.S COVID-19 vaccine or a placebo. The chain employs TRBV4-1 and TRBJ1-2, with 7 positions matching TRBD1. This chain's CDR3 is CASSPHSHDRENGYTF. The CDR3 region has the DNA TGCGCCAGCAGCCCCCATTCTCACGACAGGGAGAATGGCTACACCTTC.